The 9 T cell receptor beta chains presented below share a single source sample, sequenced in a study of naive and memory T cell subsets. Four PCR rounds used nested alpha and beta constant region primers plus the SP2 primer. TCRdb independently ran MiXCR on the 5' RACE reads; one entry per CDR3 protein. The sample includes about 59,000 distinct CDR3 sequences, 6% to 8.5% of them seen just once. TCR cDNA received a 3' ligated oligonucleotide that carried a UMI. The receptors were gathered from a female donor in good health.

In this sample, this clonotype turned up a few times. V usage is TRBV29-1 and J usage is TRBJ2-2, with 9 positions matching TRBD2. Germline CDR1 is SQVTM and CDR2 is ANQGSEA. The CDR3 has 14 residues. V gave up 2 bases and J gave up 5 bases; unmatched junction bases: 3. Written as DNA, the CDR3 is TGCAGCGTTGAACGACTAGCGGAGACCGGGGAGCTGTTTTTT. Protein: CSVERLAETGELFF.

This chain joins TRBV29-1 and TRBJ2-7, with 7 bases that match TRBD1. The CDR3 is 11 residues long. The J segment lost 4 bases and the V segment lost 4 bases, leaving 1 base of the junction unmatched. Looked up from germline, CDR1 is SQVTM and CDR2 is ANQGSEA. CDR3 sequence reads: CSVGDRYEQYF. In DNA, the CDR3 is TGCAGCGTTGGGGACAGATACGAGCAGTACTTC.

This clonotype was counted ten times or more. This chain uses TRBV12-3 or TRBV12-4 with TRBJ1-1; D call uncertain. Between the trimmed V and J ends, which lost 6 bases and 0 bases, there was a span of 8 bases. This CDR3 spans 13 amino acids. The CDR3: CASSMWVNTEAFF. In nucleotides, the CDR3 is TGTGCCAGCAGCATGTGGGTGAACACTGAAGCTTTCTTT.

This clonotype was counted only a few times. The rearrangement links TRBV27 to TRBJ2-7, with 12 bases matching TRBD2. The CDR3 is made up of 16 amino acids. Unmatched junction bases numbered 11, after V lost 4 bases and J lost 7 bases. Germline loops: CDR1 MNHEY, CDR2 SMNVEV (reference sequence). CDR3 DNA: TGTGCCAGCAGTTATCTACTAGCGGGAGGCCCCCTTGAGCAGTACTTC. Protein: CASSYLLAGGPLEQYF.

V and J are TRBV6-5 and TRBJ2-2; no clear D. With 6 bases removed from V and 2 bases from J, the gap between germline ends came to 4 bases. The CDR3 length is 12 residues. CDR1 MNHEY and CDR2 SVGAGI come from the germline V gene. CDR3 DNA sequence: TGTGCCAGCAGGGAAAACACCGGGGAGCTGTTTTTT. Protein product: CASRENTGELFF.

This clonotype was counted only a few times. The CDR3 region is CASSEGDYHPYEQYF. The DNA for the CDR3 is TGCGCCAGCAGTGAAGGGGACTATCACCCCTACGAGCAGTACTTC. The rearrangement joins TRBV10-1 to TRBJ2-7, with TRBD2 matching over 7 bases. The CDR3 is 15 residues long. Germline-derived CDR1 and CDR2 are WNHNN and SYGVQD (reference sequence). J was trimmed by 2 bases and V by 3 bases; bases with no gene match: 7.

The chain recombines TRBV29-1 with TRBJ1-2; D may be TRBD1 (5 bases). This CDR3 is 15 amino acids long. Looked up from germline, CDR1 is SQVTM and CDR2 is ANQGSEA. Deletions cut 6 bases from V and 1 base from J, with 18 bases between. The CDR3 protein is CSVPFVPGNNYGYTF. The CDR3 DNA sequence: TGCAGCGTGCCGTTTGTACCAGGGAATAACTATGGCTACACCTTC.

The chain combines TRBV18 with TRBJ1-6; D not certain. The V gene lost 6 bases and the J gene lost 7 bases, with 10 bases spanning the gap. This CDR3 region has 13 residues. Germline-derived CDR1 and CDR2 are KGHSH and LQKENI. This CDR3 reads CASSPTSNSPLHF. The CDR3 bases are TGTGCCAGCTCCCCTACCTCAAATTCACCCCTCCACTTT. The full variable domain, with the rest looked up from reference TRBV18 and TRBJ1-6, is NAGVMQNPRHLVRRRGQEARLRCSPMKGHSHVYWYRQLPEEGLKFMVYLQKENIIDESGMPKERFSAEFPKEGPSILRIQQVVRGDSAAYFCASSPTSNSPLHFGNGTRLTVT.

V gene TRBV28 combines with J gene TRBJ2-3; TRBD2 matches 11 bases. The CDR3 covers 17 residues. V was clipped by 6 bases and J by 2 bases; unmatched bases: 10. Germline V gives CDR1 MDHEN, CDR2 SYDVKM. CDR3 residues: CASRLYSSGGSTDTQYF. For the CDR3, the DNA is TGTGCCAGCAGACTGTATTCTAGCGGGGGGTCCACAGATACGCAGTATTTT.